Below are 27 T cell receptor beta chains sequenced from a single sample in a study of T cells after yellow fever vaccination (dated by TCRdb to the late 2010s). The sample's treatment or condition label is to be understood as: live attenuated yellow fever vaccine strain. The library was produced with 5' RACE. The data were produced on an Illumina HiSeq 2500. Using fastp trimming at Q25 and MiXCR clonotype assembly, TCRdb reanalyzed the public sequencing data and kept in-frame beta chains. Entries are consolidated by CDR3 protein sequence, retaining the most common genes and DNA. This sample is represented by hundreds of thousands of distinct CDR3 sequences; approximately 15% of them were singletons. Around 15% of the sample belongs to the ten largest clones. The material was PBMCs, obtained on the day of the yellow fever booster vaccination. These receptor sequences come from a man aged 25 to 40 who received the YFV17D yellow fever vaccine.

This chain uses TRBV16 with TRBJ2-1; D is possibly TRBD2 (6 bases). The CDR3 length is 12 residues. The germline V gene has CDR1 KGHSY and CDR2 FQNENV. Trimming removed 1 base from V and 10 bases from J, with 8 bases in between. The CDR3 coding sequence is TGTGCCAGCAGCCAATGGGGGGACGAGCAGTTCTTC. Its translation is CASSQWGDEQFF.

This clonotype was picked up a small number of times. The rearrangement links TRBV9 to TRBJ1-6; D is ambiguous. Germline-derived CDR1 and CDR2 are SGDLS and YYNGEE. Trimming stripped 3 bases from V and 0 bases from J, with 4 bases between. The CDR3 extends over 14 amino acids. The CDR3 DNA follows: TGTGCCAGCAGCGAGAGCTCCTATAATTCACCCCTCCACTTT. It codes for CASSESSYNSPLHF.

The sample holds a few counts of this clonotype. The rearrangement uses TRBV4-1 and TRBJ2-5; unclear D gene. Trimming took 0 bases from V and 4 from J, leaving 15 bases between them. The CDR3 is made up of 16 amino acids. CDR1 is MGHRA and CDR2 is YSYEKL in the germline V gene. Here the CDR3 DNA reads TGCGCCAGCAGCCAAGACAGGCAGGCCGGAGTAGAGACCCAGTACTTC. Translation: CASSQDRQAGVETQYF.

This clonotype was recorded a few times. J is TRBJ2-7 and V is TRBV5-6; 9 bases agree with TRBD1. Germline V gives CDR1 SGHDT, CDR2 YYEEEE. The CDR3 spans 16 residues. Losses at the gene ends were 4 bases for V and 2 bases for J; bases not matched to a gene: 10. CDR3 nucleotides: TGTGCCAGCAGCGAGGACAGGGGCTCCGCGGCCTACGAGCAGTACTTC. Translated, it gives CASSEDRGSAAYEQYF.

The chain employs TRBV9 and TRBJ2-5; D call uncertain. Trimming took 1 base from V and 3 from J, leaving 7 bases between them. This CDR3 region has 13 residues. Germline lookup yields CDR1 SGDLS and CDR2 YYNGEE. The CDR3 protein is CASSVHTEETQYF. DNA of the CDR3: TGTGCCAGCAGCGTACACACCGAAGAGACCCAGTACTTC.

This chain connects TRBV12-3 or TRBV12-4 to TRBJ2-7; 9 nucleotides line up with TRBD2. This CDR3 is built from 15 residues. J lost 7 bases, V lost 2 bases, and 9 bases had no gene match. CDR3 coding DNA: TGTGCCAGCAGTTTAACGCTAGCGGGACGTCGAGAGCAGTACTTC. Translating it yields CASSLTLAGRREQYF.

The V and J genes are TRBV5-5 and TRBJ2-7; 11 bases map to TRBD1. CDR3 length equals 16 residues. Germline trimming cut 4 bases from V and 4 bases from J; bases unmatched to any gene: 10. Germline-derived CDR1 and CDR2 are SGHKS and YYEKEE (reference sequence). CDR3: CASSRTGGYKSYEQYF. CDR3 in DNA: TGTGCCAGCAGCCGGACAGGGGGCTATAAATCTTACGAGCAGTACTTC. Full variable domain (outside the CDR3, taken from reference TRBV5-5 and TRBJ2-7): DAGVTQSPTHLIKTRGQQVTLRCSPISGHKSVSWYQQVLGQGPQFIFQYYEKEERGRGNFPDRFSARQFPNYSSELNVNALLLGDSALYLCASSRTGGYKSYEQYFGPGTRLTVT.

This clonotype has just a few counts. CDR3 sequence (DNA): TGCAGTCCCCTAGCGGGGAATTCACCCCTCCACTTT. This codes for CSPLAGNSPLHF. The chain joins TRBV29-1 to TRBJ1-6; D unresolved. Germline V CDR1 and CDR2: SQVTM, ANQGSEA. This CDR3 is 12 amino acids long.

This clonotype was observed a few times. V is TRBV9 and J is TRBJ2-5, with D hard to call. The V end was cut by 8 bases, the J end by 1 base, with 12 bases between. Germline V CDR1 and CDR2: SGDLS, YYNGEE. The CDR3 runs to 13 residues. Here the CDR3 reads CASSRSPQETQYF. The CDR3 coding sequence is TGTGCCAGTTCGAGGTCACCCCAAGAGACCCAGTACTTC.

The chain employs TRBV11-1 and TRBJ2-6, with a tentative D call TRBD1 (5 bases). Trimming stripped 4 bases from V and 1 base from J, with 17 bases between. The CDR3 is 18 residues long. Germline loops: CDR1 SGHAT, CDR2 FQDESV (reference sequence). CDR3 nucleotides: TGTGCCAGCAGCTCCCTGACAGTAGCTCAGTCTGGGGCCAACGTCCTGACTTTC. As protein: CASSSLTVAQSGANVLTF.

The genes are TRBV6-1 and TRBJ2-7; 9 nucleotides agree with TRBD1. Germline V gene data show CDR1 as MNHNS and CDR2 as SASEGT. The CDR3 runs 13 residues. V shed 6 bases, J shed 2 bases, and the junction held 2 bases outside the gene matches. The DNA for the CDR3 is TGTGCCAGCAGAAGGGACAGGGCCTACGAGCAGTACTTC. This gives the protein CASRRDRAYEQYF.

V gene TRBV7-2 combines with J gene TRBJ2-3; maybe TRBD2 (5 bases). V lost 8 bases, J lost 6 bases, and 9 bases lay in between. Germline assignment: CDR1 SGHTA and CDR2 FQGNSA. This CDR3 comprises 11 residues. As DNA, the CDR3 is TGTGCCAGCCTTCGGAGGGATACGCAGTATTTT. This encodes CASLRRDTQYF.

The rearrangement links TRBV20-1 to TRBJ1-5, with D possibly being TRBD1 (6 bases). CDR1 and CDR2 from the germline V gene are DFQATT and SNEGSKA (reference sequence). V lost 0 bases and J lost 7, with 13 bases in between. The CDR3 sequence is 14 residues long. CDR3 sequence (DNA): TGCAGTGCTAGAGATCAGTGGGACATCCAGCCCCAGCATTTT. Translation: CSARDQWDIQPQHF.

In its sample, this clonotype was seen many times. The V gene is TRBV7-8, the J gene TRBJ1-2, with 12 bases matching TRBD1. From germline, CDR1 is SGHVS and CDR2 FQNEAQ. After removal of 5 bases from V and 8 bases from J, the junction contained 12 bases not matched to a gene. The CDR3 has 16 amino acids. CDR3 residues: CASSRSRDRGLAGYTF. Here the CDR3 DNA reads TGTGCCAGCAGCCGTTCCCGGGACAGGGGGCTCGCGGGCTACACCTTC.

This chain connects TRBV6-5 to TRBJ1-3; 7 nucleotides align to TRBD1. This CDR3 region has 14 residues. J was trimmed by 3 bases and V by 5 bases; bases with no gene match: 4. Germline CDR1 MNHEY, CDR2 SVGAGI. The CDR3 is CASSLHRGGNTIYF. The CDR3 DNA follows: TGTGCCAGCAGTCTACACAGGGGTGGAAACACCATATATTTT.

The rearrangement uses TRBV10-2 and TRBJ1-2, with 7 bases lining up with TRBD1. Germline assignment: CDR1 WSHSY and CDR2 SAAADI. Trimming at V came to 2 bases and at J to 3 bases, leaving 9 bases not matched to a gene. The CDR3 is made up of 16 amino acids. Here the CDR3 reads CASSEMGQRRDYGYTF. For the CDR3, the DNA is TGCGCCAGCAGTGAGATGGGACAGCGGCGGGACTATGGCTACACCTTC.

This clonotype was recorded a few times. This rearrangement joins TRBV29-1 to TRBJ2-7, with TRBD2 matching over 13 bases. Germline V gene data show CDR1 as SQVTM and CDR2 as ANQGSEA. The CDR3 loop spans 18 amino acids. The junction had 16 bases not matched to a gene; V was cut back by 4 bases and J by 4 bases. The CDR3 reads CSVAGLAGAPWGPYEQYF. Here the CDR3 DNA reads TGCAGCGTTGCAGGACTAGCGGGAGCACCATGGGGTCCATACGAGCAGTACTTC.

This clonotype was seen a handful of times. This chain joins TRBV4-3 and TRBJ2-3; 7 bases fit TRBD2. CDR1 and CDR2 (germline): LGHNA, YSLEER. The CDR3 extends over 16 amino acids. The V gene end was trimmed by 0 bases and the J gene end by 2 bases; junction bases not matched to a gene: 5. The CDR3 reads CASSQDLQRDTDTQYF. The DNA of the CDR3 is TGCGCCAGCAGCCAAGATCTCCAGCGGGACACAGATACGCAGTATTTT.

The genes are TRBV5-6 and TRBJ2-2; D not resolved. Trimming took off 3 bases at V and 0 bases at J, with 12 bases between the two ends. The CDR3 consists of 16 residues. In germline, CDR1 is SGHDT, CDR2 YYEEEE. The CDR3: CASSSVQTANTGELFF. DNA of the CDR3: TGTGCCAGCAGCTCGGTTCAGACCGCGAACACCGGGGAGCTGTTTTTT.

The table lists this clonotype with a few counts. The chain has TRBV18 and TRBJ2-7, with D possibly TRBD2 on 6 matching bases. This CDR3 comprises 15 residues. The V gene lost 3 bases and the J gene lost 2 bases, with 14 bases spanning the gap. Germline CDR1 is KGHSH and CDR2 is LQKENI. CDR3 sequence reads: CASSPVGTSTYEQYF. The CDR3 bases are TGTGCCAGCTCACCGGTTGGGACTTCAACCTACGAGCAGTACTTC.

This clonotype has just a few counts. The chain recombines TRBV6-5 with TRBJ2-7, with 7 bases fitting TRBD2. The CDR3 loop spans 11 amino acids. Germline V gives CDR1 MNHEY, CDR2 SVGAGI. With 8 bases clipped from V and 4 bases from J, the junction kept 2 bases outside the gene matches. The chain's CDR3 is CASWGGYEQYF. The CDR3, as DNA: TGTGCCAGCTGGGGAGGGTACGAGCAGTACTTC.

The J gene is TRBJ2-6, the V gene TRBV11-2, with TRBD1 matching over 12 bases. Unmatched junction bases numbered 5, after V lost 2 bases and J lost 3 bases. The CDR3 spans 18 residues. Germline V gene lookup returns CDR1 SGHAT and CDR2 FQNNGV. The CDR3 region has the DNA TGTGCCAGCAGCTTAAGAGGGACAGGGGGCGTTGGGGCCAACGTCCTGACTTTC. It translates to CASSLRGTGGVGANVLTF.

V is TRBV20-1 and J is TRBJ2-3, with 9 bases matching TRBD2. Per the germline V gene, CDR1 is DFQATT and CDR2 is SNEGSKA (reference sequence). The CDR3 loop spans 16 amino acids. With V trimmed by 0 bases and J by 6 bases, 10 bases remained unmatched. The CDR3 sequence is CSARDPGLAVLDTQYF. The CDR3 DNA is TGCAGTGCTAGAGACCCGGGACTAGCAGTGCTCGATACGCAGTATTTT.

This clonotype appeared a few times. The CDR3 sequence: CASSWAGPGTGGFHF. In DNA form, the CDR3 reads TGCGCCAGCAGCTGGGCCGGACCCGGGACAGGGGGCTTCCACTTT. The chain uses TRBV5-1 and TRBJ1-6; 12 bases map to TRBD1. CDR3 length: 15 amino acids. The germline CDR1 and CDR2 sequences are SGHRS and YFSETQ. Unmatched junction bases numbered 12, after V lost 3 bases and J lost 17 bases.

The chain employs TRBV28 and TRBJ2-1, with 14 bases that match TRBD2. Germline CDR1 is MDHEN and CDR2 is SYDVKM. The CDR3 spans 18 residues. V gave up 3 bases and J gave up 0 bases; unmatched junction bases: 4. CDR3 residues: CASSLGTSGGGSYNEQFF. In nucleotides, the CDR3 is TGTGCCAGCAGTTTGGGGACTAGCGGGGGTGGCTCCTACAATGAGCAGTTCTTC.

The rearrangement joins TRBV4-3 to TRBJ2-2, with D possibly being TRBD1 (5 bases). The CDR3 sequence is 17 residues long. V lost 1 base and J 0 bases, leaving 12 bases between the germline ends. From germline, CDR1 is LGHNA and CDR2 YSLEER. As DNA, the CDR3 is TGCGCCAGCAGCCAAGGGACACGGCAATCGAACACCGGGGAGCTGTTTTTT. Protein sequence: CASSQGTRQSNTGELFF.

The chain has TRBV7-9 and TRBJ2-1; D is unclear. There are 12 residues in the CDR3. Germline V gives CDR1 SEHNR, CDR2 FQNEAQ (reference sequence). Trimming cost V 0 bases and J 8 bases, with 5 bases left between them. The CDR3 here is CASSLAPDEQFF. DNA for the CDR3: TGTGCCAGCAGCTTAGCGCCAGATGAGCAGTTCTTC.